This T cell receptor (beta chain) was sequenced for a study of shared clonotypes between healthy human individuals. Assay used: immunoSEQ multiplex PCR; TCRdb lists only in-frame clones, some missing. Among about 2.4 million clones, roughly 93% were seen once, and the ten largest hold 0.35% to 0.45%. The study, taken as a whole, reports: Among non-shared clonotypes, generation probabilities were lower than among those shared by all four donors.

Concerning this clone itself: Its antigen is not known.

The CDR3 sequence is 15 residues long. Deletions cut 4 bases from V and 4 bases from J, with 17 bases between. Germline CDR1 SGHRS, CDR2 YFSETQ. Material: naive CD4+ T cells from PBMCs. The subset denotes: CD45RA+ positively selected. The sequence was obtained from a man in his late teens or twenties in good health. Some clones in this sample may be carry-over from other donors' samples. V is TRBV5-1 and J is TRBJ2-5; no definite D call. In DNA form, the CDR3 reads TGCGCCAGCAGCCCAGAAGGCTATGTTGGAGAGACCCAGTACTTC. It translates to CASSPEGYVGETQYF.